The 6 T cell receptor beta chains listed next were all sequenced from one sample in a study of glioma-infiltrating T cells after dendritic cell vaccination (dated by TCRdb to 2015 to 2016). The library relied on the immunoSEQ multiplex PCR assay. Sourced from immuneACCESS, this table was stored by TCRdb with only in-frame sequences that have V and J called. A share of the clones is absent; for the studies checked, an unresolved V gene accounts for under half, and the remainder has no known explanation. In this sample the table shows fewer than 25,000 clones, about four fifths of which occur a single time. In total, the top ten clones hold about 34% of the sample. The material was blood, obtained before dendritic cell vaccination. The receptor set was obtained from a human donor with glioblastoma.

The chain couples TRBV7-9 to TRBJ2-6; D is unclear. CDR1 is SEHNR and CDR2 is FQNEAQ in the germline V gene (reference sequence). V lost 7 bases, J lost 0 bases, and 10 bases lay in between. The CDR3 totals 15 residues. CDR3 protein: CASIARFSGANVLTF. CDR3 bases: TGTGCCAGCATCGCCCGGTTCTCTGGGGCCAACGTCCTGACTTTC.

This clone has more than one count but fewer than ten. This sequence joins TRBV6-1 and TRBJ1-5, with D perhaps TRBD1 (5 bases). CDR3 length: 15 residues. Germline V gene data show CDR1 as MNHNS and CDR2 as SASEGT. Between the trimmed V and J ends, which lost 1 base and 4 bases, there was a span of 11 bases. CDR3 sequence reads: CASSEVGAGNQPQHF. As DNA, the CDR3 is TGTGCCAGCAGTGAAGTTGGGGCCGGGAATCAGCCCCAGCATTTT.

CDR3 in DNA: TGTGCCAGCAGTGAATCACAGGGGGCGGCAGAGCAGTTCTTC. This encodes CASSESQGAAEQFF. This chain connects TRBV2 to TRBJ2-1; 9 nucleotides line up with TRBD1. CDR3 size: 14 residues. The germline CDR1 and CDR2 sequences are SNHLY and FYNNEI. The V and J ends lost 2 bases and 10 bases, in that order; junction bases with no gene match: 6.

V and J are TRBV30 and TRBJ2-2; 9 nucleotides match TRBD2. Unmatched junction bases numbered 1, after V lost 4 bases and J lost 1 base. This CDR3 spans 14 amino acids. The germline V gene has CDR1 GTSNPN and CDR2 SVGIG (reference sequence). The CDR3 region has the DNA TGTGCCTGGAAACTAGCGGGGAACACCGGGGAGCTGTTTTTT. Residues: CAWKLAGNTGELFF. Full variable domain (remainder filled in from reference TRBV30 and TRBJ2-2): SQTIHQWPATLVQPVGSPLSLECTVEGTSNPNLYWYRQAAGRGLQLLFYSVGIGQISSEVPQNLSASRPQDRQFILSSKKLLLSDSGFYLCAWKLAGNTGELFFGEGSRLTVL.

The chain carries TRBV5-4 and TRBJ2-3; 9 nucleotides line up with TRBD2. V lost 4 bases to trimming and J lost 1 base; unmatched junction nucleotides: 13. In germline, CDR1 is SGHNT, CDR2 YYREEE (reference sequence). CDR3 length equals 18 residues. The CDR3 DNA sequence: TGTGCCAGCAGCGGCTTTACGACGGCGGGAGGGGGCACAGATACGCAGTATTTT. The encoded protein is CASSGFTTAGGGTDTQYF. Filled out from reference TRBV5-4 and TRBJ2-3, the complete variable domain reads ETGVTQSPTHLIKTRGQQVTLRCSSQSGHNTVSWYQQALGQGPQFIFQYYREEENGRGNFPPRFSGLQFPNYSSELNVNALELDDSALYLCASSGFTTAGGGTDTQYFGPGTRLTVL.

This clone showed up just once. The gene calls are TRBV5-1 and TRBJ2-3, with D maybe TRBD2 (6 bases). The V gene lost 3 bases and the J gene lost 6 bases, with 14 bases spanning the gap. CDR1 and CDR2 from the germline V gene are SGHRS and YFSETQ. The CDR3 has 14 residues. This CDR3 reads CASSSGVGVDTQYF. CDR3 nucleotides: TGCGCCAGCAGCTCGGGGGTTGGGGTGGATACGCAGTATTTT.